Listed below are T cell receptor beta chains from one sample, sequenced in a study of blood T cell repertoires in COVID-19. The assay was immunoSEQ multiplex PCR, and TCRdb's table has in-frame clones only and misses some. The repertoire holds about 76,000 clones, 85% seen once, with about 10% in the top ten. The source material was peripheral blood. Every receptor here comes from a man aged 55 to 69 with COVID-19, enrolled during active disease. The CDR3 runs from the conserved cysteine through the conserved F or W. D genes are given only for firm matches. The size field is filled for only some rows; it gives once, few, many or a size class.

v_gene	d_gene	abundance	j_gene	CDR3aa	CDR3nt
TRBV4-1	TRBD1	.	TRBJ1-2	CASSQGTGTRGYTF	TGCGCCAGCAGCCAAGGGACAGGGACCCGCGGCTACACCTTC
TRBV2	TRBD1	.	TRBJ1-4	CASSEVRGAGEKLFF	TGTGCCAGCAGTGAAGTCAGGGGGGCGGGTGAAAAACTGTTTTTT
TRBV5-1	TRBD2	.	TRBJ2-1	CASSPGGAGANNEQFF	TGCGCCAGCAGCCCCGGGGGGGCGGGGGCAAACAATGAGCAGTTCTTC
TRBV6-5	.	.	TRBJ1-6	CASQRQDYNSPLHF	TGTGCCAGCCAAAGACAGGATTATAATTCACCCCTCCACTTT
TRBV27	TRBD2	.	TRBJ2-3	CASSSLAGWGTDTQYF	TGTGCCAGCAGTTCACTAGCGGGGTGGGGCACAGATACGCAGTATTTT
TRBV9	.	.	TRBJ1-5	CASSLQGNNQPQHF	TGTGCCAGCAGTCTTCAGGGGAACAATCAGCCCCAGCATTTT
TRBV5-1	TRBD1	.	TRBJ2-7	CASSLTGTGAEQYF	TGCGCCAGCAGCTTGACCGGGACAGGGGCCGAGCAGTACTTC
TRBV6-2/TRBV6-3	TRBD1	.	TRBJ1-5	CASSSTGQHSNQPQHF	TGTGCCAGCAGTTCCACGGGACAGCATAGCAATCAGCCCCAGCATTTT
TRBV18	TRBD1	.	TRBJ1-5	CASSSLGGRPQHF	TGTGCCAGCTCATCCCTAGGGGGCCGACCCCAGCATTTT
TRBV18	.	.	TRBJ1-1	CASSPRGGTEAFF	TGTGCCAGCTCACCCAGAGGAGGGACTGAAGCTTTCTTT
TRBV10-3	TRBD1	.	TRBJ1-3	CAISESPGQGSGNTIYF	TGTGCCATCAGTGAGTCTCCGGGACAGGGCTCTGGAAACACCATATATTTT
TRBV5-6	.	.	TRBJ2-3	CASRLGRLEYF	TGTGCCAGCAGACTAGGAAGATTGGAGTATTTT
TRBV28	.	.	TRBJ1-4	CASSLSGPNEKLFF	TGTGCCAGCAGTTTGTCAGGTCCTAATGAAAAACTGTTTTTT
TRBV9	TRBD2	.	TRBJ2-3	CASSDGLAPLTDTQYF	TGTGCCAGCAGCGACGGACTAGCGCCCTTAACAGATACGCAGTATTTT
TRBV7-6	.	.	TRBJ2-7	CASSLGAGGTSIYEQYF	TGTGCCAGCAGCTTAGGAGCGGGCGGAACCTCTATATACGAGCAGTACTTC
TRBV12-3/TRBV12-4	.	.	TRBJ2-7	CASSFIQGHEQYF	TGTGCCAGCAGTTTCATACAGGGCCACGAGCAGTACTTC
TRBV4-1	.	.	TRBJ1-2	CASSQSVGYTF	TGCGCCAGCAGCCAATCAGTAGGCTACACCTTC
TRBV11-2	TRBD1	many	TRBJ1-6	CASSFWDSHSYNSPLHF	TGTGCCAGCAGCTTTTGGGACAGCCACTCCTATAATTCACCCCTCCACTTT
TRBV6-5	.	.	TRBJ2-2	CASSSGQRPGELFF	TGTGCCAGCAGTAGCGGACAGCGACCCGGGGAGCTGTTTTTT
TRBV18	.	once	TRBJ1-1	CASSPRVLNTEAFF	TGTGCCAGCTCACCCCGGGTACTGAACACTGAAGCTTTCTTT
TRBV5-6	TRBD1	once	TRBJ1-4	CASSWTGTGNEKLFF	TGTGCCAGCAGCTGGACCGGGACAGGGAATGAAAAACTGTTTTTT
TRBV5-1	.	.	TRBJ2-2	CASSLALVTGELFF	TGCGCCAGCAGCTTGGCGCTAGTAACCGGGGAGCTGTTTTTT
TRBV28	TRBD1	once	TRBJ2-5	CASGGTGRETQYF	TGTGCCAGCGGTGGGACAGGGCGAGAGACCCAGTACTTC
TRBV18	TRBD1	.	TRBJ1-3	CASSPRGTSGNTIYF	TGTGCCAGCTCTCCCAGGGGGACCTCTGGAAACACCATATATTTT
TRBV19	TRBD1	.	TRBJ1-5	CASTGTGFGQPQHF	TGTGCCAGCACCGGGACAGGTTTCGGTCAGCCCCAGCATTTT
TRBV7-3	.	.	TRBJ2-6	CASSSGYGGANVLTF	TGTGCCAGCAGCTCAGGGTATGGTGGGGCCAACGTCCTGACTTTC
TRBV3-1/TRBV3-2	TRBD1	.	TRBJ1-4	CASSHPGQGNEKLFF	TGTGCCAGCAGCCACCCGGGACAGGGTAATGAAAAACTGTTTTTT
TRBV4-1	.	.	TRBJ2-1	CASSQVSAPVEQFF	TGCGCCAGCAGCCAAGTGTCTGCGCCCGTCGAGCAGTTCTTC
TRBV14	TRBD1	.	TRBJ1-1	CASSRRTGAVERTEAFF	TGTGCCAGCAGCAGACGGACAGGGGCTGTGGAGCGCACTGAAGCTTTCTTT
TRBV28	.	.	TRBJ1-1	CASSLYAGAGTEAFF	TGTGCCAGCAGTTTATACGCAGGGGCAGGCACTGAAGCTTTCTTT
TRBV7-9	.	.	TRBJ1-6	CASSLVGGVDSPLHF	TGTGCCAGCAGCTTAGTAGGGGGAGTCGACTCACCCCTCCACTTT
TRBV5-1	TRBD1	.	TRBJ2-1	CASNGQGAYNEQFF	TGCGCCAGCAATGGACAGGGGGCCTACAATGAGCAGTTCTTC
TRBV6-6	TRBD2	once	TRBJ2-1	CATRTSGSNEQFF	TGTGCCACCAGGACTAGCGGGAGTAATGAGCAGTTCTTC
TRBV28	TRBD1	.	TRBJ1-1	CASSLDRDTEAFF	TGTGCCAGCAGTTTAGACAGGGACACTGAAGCTTTCTTT
TRBV12-3/TRBV12-4	.	.	TRBJ2-3	CASSWTSDTQYF	TGTGCCAGCAGCTGGACTTCAGATACGCAGTATTTT
TRBV21-1	.	few	TRBJ2-1	CASSKGTGGSTYNEQFF	TGTGCCAGCAGCAAAGGGACAGGGGGCTCCACCTACAATGAGCAGTTCTTC
TRBV5-1	.	.	TRBJ2-7	CASSLALAGSYEQYF	TGCGCCAGCAGCTTGGCCCTCGCGGGCTCCTACGAGCAGTACTTC
TRBV4-1	.	few	TRBJ1-4	CASSQQGLPNEKLFF	TGCGCCAGCAGCCAACAGGGGTTACCTAATGAAAAACTGTTTTTT
TRBV12-3/TRBV12-4	.	.	TRBJ2-3	CASSRTTTDTQYF	TGTGCCAGCAGTCGGACTACCACAGATACGCAGTATTTT
TRBV6-5	.	.	TRBJ2-6	CASTTVGSGANVLTF	TGTGCCAGCACCACGGTCGGGTCTGGGGCCAACGTCCTGACTTTC
TRBV7-3	TRBD1	once	TRBJ2-2	CASSQTGGADTGELFF	TGTGCCAGCAGCCAAACAGGGGGCGCCGACACCGGGGAGCTGTTTTTT
TRBV6-2/TRBV6-3	.	.	TRBJ2-3	CASSYSLTETDTQYF	TGTGCCAGCAGTTACTCGCTGACAGAGACAGATACGCAGTATTTT
TRBV3-1/TRBV3-2	TRBD2	.	TRBJ2-7	CASSQGIGGSYEQYF	TGTGCCAGCAGCCAAGGGATCGGGGGGTCCTACGAGCAGTACTTC
TRBV15	TRBD2	.	TRBJ2-2	CATSRAWEGGANTGELFF	TGTGCCACCAGCAGGGCTTGGGAGGGAGGGGCGAACACCGGGGAGCTGTTTTTT
TRBV5-1	TRBD1	.	TRBJ1-3	CASSVGQGAAGNTIYF	TGCGCCAGCAGCGTGGGACAGGGGGCTGCAGGAAACACCATATATTTT
TRBV5-4	TRBD2	.	TRBJ2-3	CASSRILPSGGDTQYF	TGTGCCAGCAGCCGAATACTCCCTAGCGGCGGGGATACGCAGTATTTT
TRBV6-5	TRBD1	.	TRBJ2-7	CASSYGGGTGVYEQYF	TGTGCCAGCAGTTACGGTGGGGGGACAGGGGTATACGAGCAGTACTTC
TRBV28	TRBD1	.	TRBJ1-3	CASCPEAGGVTIYF	TGTGCCAGCTGCCCCGAAGCAGGGGGAGTCACCATATATTTT